This is a list of T cell receptor beta chains from one sample in a study of blood T cell repertoires in COVID-19. Generated by immunoSEQ multiplex PCR, the TCRdb table keeps only in-frame clones and is missing some. The sample consists of about 170,000 clones, 70% to 90% of them appearing once. The specimen was peripheral blood. The receptor set was obtained from a man over 45 who had recovered from COVID-19. The CDR3 runs from the conserved cysteine through the conserved F or W. Fields, in order: V gene, J gene, clone size, D gene, CDR3 protein, CDR3 DNA. A D gene is named only where the DNA matches it firmly. Where a row states a size, it is once, few, many or the class of an expanded clone; other rows omit it.

>TRBV30|TRBJ1-5|.|.
CAWSVRWAVEGYNNQPQHF
TGTGCCTGGAGTGTCAGGTGGGCCGTGGAGGGTTATAACAATCAGCCCCAGCATTTT
>TRBV19|TRBJ1-2|.|.
CASSTTMGGTNYGYTF
TGTGCCAGTAGTACAACCATGGGGGGGACTAACTATGGCTACACCTTC
>TRBV5-1|TRBJ1-2|.|TRBD1
CASSSGQGISGYTF
TGCGCCAGCAGCTCGGGACAGGGAATCTCTGGCTACACCTTC
>TRBV6-5|TRBJ2-7|.|TRBD1
CASRKTGASEQYF
TGTGCCAGCAGGAAGACAGGGGCGAGCGAGCAGTACTTC
>TRBV28|TRBJ1-2|.|.
CASSPFPGTSTNYGYTF
TGTGCCAGCAGCCCGTTCCCCGGGACAAGTACCAACTATGGCTACACCTTC
>TRBV2|TRBJ2-5|.|.
CASSGGTHKETQYF
TGTGCCAGCAGTGGTGGGACTCATAAAGAGACCCAGTACTTC
>TRBV23-1|TRBJ1-4|.|.
CASSQPPGGATNEKLFF
TGCGCCAGCAGTCAACCCCCTGGGGGGGCAACTAATGAAAAACTGTTTTTT
>TRBV19|TRBJ1-2|.|.
CASSLRDSGRRHYGYTF
TGTGCCAGTAGTCTTCGGGACTCAGGGCGACGGCACTATGGCTACACCTTC
>TRBV27|TRBJ1-3|.|.
CASSSGVGNTIYF
TGTGCCAGCAGTTCAGGGGTAGGAAACACCATATATTTT
>TRBV18|TRBJ2-5|.|.
CASSPQYQETQYF
TGTGCCAGCTCACCCCAGTACCAAGAGACCCAGTACTTC
>TRBV6-5|TRBJ2-7|few|.
CASIQHIYEQYF
TGTGCCAGCATACAGCACATCTACGAGCAGTACTTC
>TRBV18|TRBJ2-5|.|.
CASSPKDSLETQYF
TGTGCCAGCTCACCAAAAGACAGTCTGGAGACCCAGTACTTC
>TRBV6-1|TRBJ2-3|.|TRBD2
CASSGISGGAGTTDTQYF
TGTGCCAGCAGTGGGATTAGCGGGGGGGCCGGAACGACAGATACGCAGTATTTT
>TRBV5-1|TRBJ2-3|.|TRBD2
CASSLGGLDDTQYF
TGCGCCAGCAGCTTAGGTGGACTAGATGATACGCAGTATTTT
>TRBV28|TRBJ1-1|.|TRBD1
CASRALLRGPNTEAFF
TGTGCCAGCAGGGCCTTACTCAGGGGGCCTAACACTGAAGCTTTCTTT
>TRBV6-5|TRBJ1-4|.|TRBD1
CASSRDRSEKLFF
TGTGCCAGCAGCCGGGACAGGAGTGAAAAACTGTTTTTT
>TRBV7-6|TRBJ2-1|.|TRBD2
CASGAGTSGNNEQFF
TGTGCCAGCGGCGCCGGGACTAGCGGGAACAATGAGCAGTTCTTC
>TRBV2|TRBJ1-3|.|.
CARSRGDSGNTIYF
TGTGCCAGGAGCCGGGGGGACTCTGGAAACACCATATATTTT
>TRBV30|TRBJ1-2|.|.
CAWSFTTGGYTF
TGTGCCTGGAGTTTTACGACGGGAGGCTACACCTTC
>TRBV6-2/TRBV6-3|TRBJ2-7|.|TRBD1
CASSSLQGREQYF
TGTGCCAGCAGTTCCTTACAGGGGCGCGAGCAGTACTTC
>TRBV9|TRBJ1-2|.|.
CASAPQGYGYTF
TGTGCCAGCGCCCCACAGGGCTATGGCTACACCTTC
>TRBV6-5|TRBJ2-3|.|TRBD2
CASTAPGLVTDTQYF
TGTGCCAGCACCGCGCCGGGACTAGTAACAGATACGCAGTATTTT
>TRBV7-2|TRBJ2-7|.|.
CASSSQNKDSRKQYF
TGTGCCAGCAGCTCCCAGAACAAGGACAGCCGTAAGCAGTACTTC
>TRBV5-1|TRBJ1-3|.|TRBD1
CASSPEPGGGNTIYF
TGCGCCAGCAGCCCGGAACCAGGGGGAGGAAACACCATATATTTT
>TRBV5-4|TRBJ2-1|.|TRBD1
CASSLNRGLSYNEQFF
TGTGCCAGCAGCTTAAACAGGGGATTGTCCTACAATGAGCAGTTCTTC
>TRBV9|TRBJ1-1|.|.
CASSVSQVMNTEAFF
TGTGCCAGCAGCGTATCCCAGGTAATGAACACTGAAGCTTTCTTT
>TRBV5-4|TRBJ1-1|.|TRBD1
CASSLGQGRTEAFF
TGTGCCAGCAGCTTGGGACAGGGAAGAACTGAAGCTTTCTTT
>TRBV7-9|TRBJ2-5|.|TRBD2
CASSSRGGETQYF
TGTGCCAGCAGCTCTCGGGGGGGAGAGACCCAGTACTTC
>TRBV29-1|TRBJ2-3|.|.
CSVGMGGLPSTDTQYF
TGCAGCGTTGGGATGGGGGGGCTCCCCAGCACAGATACGCAGTATTTT
>TRBV7-3|TRBJ2-7|once|.
CASSLGAGGAYEQYF
TGTGCCAGCAGCTTAGGGGCAGGCGGGGCCTACGAGCAGTACTTC
>TRBV6-6|TRBJ1-6|few|.
CASTSGGSYNSPLHF
TGTGCCAGCACCTCCGGGGGGTCCTATAATTCACCCCTCCACTTT
>TRBV11-3|TRBJ2-1|few|.
CASSLYSYNEQFF
TGTGCCAGCAGCCTATACTCCTACAATGAGCAGTTCTTC
>TRBV7-2|TRBJ2-3|.|TRBD2
CASSAPGLAGDTQYF
TGTGCCAGCAGCGCACCGGGACTAGCTGGGGATACGCAGTATTTT
>TRBV9|TRBJ2-5|.|TRBD2
CASSPLAVETQYF
TGTGCCAGCAGCCCACTAGCGGTAGAGACCCAGTACTTC
>TRBV24-1|TRBJ1-1|.|TRBD1
CATSDGPGQGAGEAFF
TGTGCCACCAGTGATGGACCGGGACAGGGGGCGGGTGAAGCTTTCTTT
>TRBV2|TRBJ2-7|.|TRBD1
CASQGQFSYEQYF
TGTGCCAGCCAGGGACAGTTTTCCTACGAGCAGTACTTC
>TRBV20-1|TRBJ1-3|.|.
CSAHTDTIYF
TGCAGTGCACACACCGACACCATATATTTT
>TRBV5-4|TRBJ2-4|.|.
CASSAAPGDSKNIQYF
TGTGCCAGCAGCGCCGCCCCGGGAGACAGCAAAAACATTCAGTACTTC
>TRBV9|TRBJ1-5|.|.
CASSVGGVSNQPQHF
TGTGCCAGCAGCGTAGGAGGTGTGAGCAATCAGCCCCAGCATTTT
>TRBV11-2|TRBJ1-4|.|TRBD1
CASSDRDRLREKLFF
TGTGCCAGCAGCGACCGGGACAGGTTACGAGAAAAACTGTTTTTT
>TRBV2|TRBJ2-2|.|TRBD2
CASSERLAGGGTGELFF
TGTGCCAGCAGTGAAAGGCTAGCGGGAGGGGGCACCGGGGAGCTGTTTTTT
>TRBV3-1/TRBV3-2|TRBJ1-2|once|TRBD1
CASSHTGTEGGYTF
TGTGCCAGCAGCCACACCGGGACAGAGGGGGGCTACACCTTC
>TRBV19|TRBJ1-1|.|.
CASSSPGWGTEAFF
TGTGCCAGTAGTTCCCCGGGGTGGGGCACTGAAGCTTTCTTT
>TRBV10-3|TRBJ1-1|.|TRBD1
CATGQGGTEAFF
TGTGCCACGGGACAGGGGGGGACTGAAGCTTTCTTT
>TRBV6-1|TRBJ1-3|.|.
CASSDPGRGNTIYF
TGTGCCAGCAGTGATCCGGGAAGGGGAAACACCATATATTTT
>TRBV7-2|TRBJ1-5|.|TRBD1
CASSSGQNNQPQHF
TGTGCCAGCAGCTCGGGACAGAATAATCAGCCCCAGCATTTT
>TRBV6-4|TRBJ2-5|.|.
CASSPGDQETQYF
TGTGCCAGCAGTCCGGGAGACCAAGAGACCCAGTACTTC
>TRBV3-1/TRBV3-2|TRBJ2-7|.|TRBD2
CASSRGLAGGGRTQYF
TGTGCCAGCAGCCGGGGACTAGCGGGAGGGGGGCGGACGCAGTACTTC
>TRBV3-1/TRBV3-2|TRBJ1-3|.|TRBD1
CASSRMTGSRYSGNTIYF
TGTGCCAGCAGCAGAATGACAGGGAGCCGATACTCTGGAAACACCATATATTTT
>TRBV11-2|TRBJ1-1|.|.
CASSARTTGTEAFF
TGTGCCAGCAGCGCCCGAACAACAGGGACTGAAGCTTTCTTT
>TRBV10-1|TRBJ2-3|.|TRBD2
CASSDASGGAIGTDTQYF
TGCGCCAGCAGTGACGCTAGCGGGGGGGCGATCGGCACAGATACGCAGTATTTT
>TRBV7-6|TRBJ2-7|.|.
CASSAWAGDEQYF
TGTGCCAGCAGCGCCTGGGCAGGGGACGAGCAGTACTTC
>TRBV14|TRBJ2-7|.|TRBD2
CASSRTVAGPSYEQYF
TGTGCCAGCAGCCGCACAGTAGCGGGGCCCTCCTACGAGCAGTACTTC